This T cell receptor (beta chain) was identified in a study of T-cell reconstitution after alpha-beta-depleted transplantation in children. V trimming: 5 bases; J trimming: 4 bases; junction bases outside the gene matches: 5. This CDR3 region has 15 residues. The germline gives CDR1 SSHAT, CDR2 FNYEAQ (reference sequence). The study's findings and limits: Most T-cell counts and diversity one year after the transplant came from T cells that were newly produced. In some patients, recipient T cells and intrathymic progenitors surviving conditioning explained high day-60 diversity. Expanded graft clones, several hundred of them, were reportedly the source of alpha-beta T cells about two months after transplant.

Notes on this clonotype: As yet, its antigen is unknown.

A TCRbeta library incorporating unique molecular identifiers was prepared. Each CDR3 protein is one row after TCRdb ran MiXCR on the PCR reads. The data show some 830,000 distinct CDR3 sequences, 15% to 20% seen once. The V and J genes are TRBV7-7 and TRBJ2-3, with TRBD2 matching 11 bases. Sequencing used PBMCs, mostly from graft donor cells, obtained 360 days after TCRalphabeta/CD19-depleted stem cell transplant. This clonotype originated in a male patient under 18 who had a stem cell transplant for acute lymphoblastic leukemia, so the T cells may come from the graft donor. This CDR3 is CASSKGLAAPDTQYF. CDR3 nucleotide sequence: TGTGCCAGCAGCAAGGGACTAGCGGCCCCAGATACGCAGTATTTT.